This passage covers 18 T cell receptor beta chains from one sample sequenced in a study of blood T cell repertoires in COVID-19. TCRdb keeps only in-frame clones here, not all; method: immunoSEQ multiplex PCR. The data show 110,000 to 150,000 clones, with roughly three quarters seen just once and around 6% held by the top ten. Sample: PBMCs or T cells enriched from blood (not recorded which). These receptors all come from a woman aged 50 to 60 who had recovered from COVID-19.

CDR3: CASTSGTGYGYTF. CDR3 nucleotides: TGCGCCAGCACGTCCGGGACAGGTTATGGCTACACCTTC. The chain carries TRBV5-1 and TRBJ1-2; 8 nucleotides align to TRBD1. Germline loops: CDR1 SGHRS, CDR2 YFSETQ. CDR3 length: 13 residues. The V segment lost 6 bases and the J segment 5 bases; nucleotides outside the gene matches: 6.

This clone turned up a few times. This chain joins TRBV7-2 and TRBJ1-1, with TRBD1 matching over 7 bases. The V gene's germline CDR1 is SGHTA and CDR2 FQGNSA. The CDR3 consists of 15 residues. Trimming took 5 bases from V and 3 from J; bases not matched to a gene: 9. The CDR3 loop reads CASSTQGVGYTEAFF. The CDR3 DNA follows: TGTGCCAGCAGCACCCAGGGGGTGGGGTACACTGAAGCTTTCTTT.

V and J are TRBV9 and TRBJ2-3, with TRBD2 matching 12 bases. This CDR3 spans 17 amino acids. The germline V gene encodes CDR1 SGDLS and CDR2 YYNGEE. With 0 bases clipped from V and 5 bases from J, the junction kept 7 bases outside the gene matches. The CDR3 DNA sequence: TGTGCCAGCAGCGTAGAGCCTAGCGGGGGGGCTATAGATACGCAGTATTTT. Translating gives CASSVEPSGGAIDTQYF.

The chain carries TRBV29-1 and TRBJ2-1, with D possibly being TRBD1 (6 bases). Germline CDR1 reads SQVTM; CDR2 reads ANQGSEA. The CDR3 is 12 residues long. The chain's CDR3 is CSADRTYNEQFF. The CDR3, as DNA: TGCAGTGCCGACAGGACCTACAATGAGCAGTTCTTC.

On this clone itself: The same CDR3 also results from other DNA sequences found in this sample. V usage is TRBV5-1 and J usage is TRBJ1-1, with D maybe TRBD1 (5 bases). V was shortened by 2 bases and J by 1 base, with 6 bases between the two germline ends. From germline, CDR1 is SGHRS and CDR2 YFSETQ. The CDR3 is made up of 13 amino acids. CDR3 protein: CASSFGQNTEAFF. The CDR3 DNA sequence: TGCGCCAGCAGCTTCGGACAGAACACTGAAGCTTTCTTT.

The chain recombines TRBV24-1 with TRBJ1-2; 9 bases are a match to TRBD1. The germline CDR1 and CDR2 sequences are KGHDR and SFDVKD. CDR3 length equals 17 residues. The J segment lost 5 bases and the V segment lost 4 bases, leaving 13 bases of the junction unmatched. The CDR3 protein is CATSEGGQGGLGYGYTF. CDR3 bases: TGTGCCACCAGTGAGGGGGGACAGGGCGGCCTCGGTTATGGCTACACCTTC.

The chain links TRBV5-5 to TRBJ2-3; D call uncertain. The CDR3 runs 13 residues. V was shortened by 0 bases and J by 3 bases, with 5 bases between the two germline ends. Germline V gene sequence: CDR1 SGHKS, CDR2 YYEKEE (reference sequence). As DNA, the CDR3 is TGTGCCAGCAGCTTGGATCGGACAGATACGCAGTATTTT. Its protein product is CASSLDRTDTQYF.

V usage is TRBV18 and J usage is TRBJ1-6; D perhaps matches TRBD1 (6 bases). Trimming shortened V by 2 bases and J by 9 bases, and 14 bases separated the two germline ends. There are 15 residues in the CDR3. CDR1 and CDR2 from the germline V gene are KGHSH and LQKENI. The CDR3 DNA reads TGTGCCAGCTCACCAATGAACAGGGATTTTTCACCCCTCCACTTT. Translating gives CASSPMNRDFSPLHF.

This clone was recorded a few times. This sequence joins TRBV5-8 and TRBJ2-7, with TRBD1 identical over 7 bases. Germline CDR1 is SGHTS and CDR2 is YDEGEE. Trimming removed 1 base from V and 3 bases from J; junction bases left unmatched: 1. This CDR3 comprises 13 residues. The CDR3 nucleotides are TGTGCCAGCAGCTTGCAGGGGGTCTACGAGCAGTACTTC. Protein product: CASSLQGVYEQYF.

The chain links TRBV14 to TRBJ2-1, with D possibly TRBD2 on 6 matching bases. Trimming removed 7 bases from V and 3 bases from J, with 7 bases in between. Germline CDR1 and CDR2: SGHDN and FVKESK. This CDR3 contains 12 residues. CDR3 sequence (DNA): TGTGCCAGCATGGGGGGCTACAATGAGCAGTTCTTC. Translated, it gives CASMGGYNEQFF.

This rearrangement joins TRBV19 to TRBJ2-2; possible D gene TRBD1, 6 bases. This CDR3 spans 15 amino acids. Trimming left V 6 bases short and J 0 bases short, with 11 bases between. Germline V gene sequence: CDR1 LNHDA, CDR2 SQIVND (reference sequence). The CDR3 DNA reads as TGTGCCAGTAGGACAGGCCGGACGAACACCGGGGAGCTGTTTTTT. Its protein product is CASRTGRTNTGELFF.

The chain employs TRBV27 and TRBJ2-5; 9 bases agree with TRBD2. This CDR3 has 15 amino acids. J lost 4 bases, V lost 7 bases, and 10 bases had no gene match. Germline loops: CDR1 MNHEY, CDR2 SMNVEV (reference sequence). DNA of the CDR3: TGTGCCAGCACCTCAAGCGGGGGGCGGGGAGAGACCCAGTACTTC. This gives the protein CASTSSGGRGETQYF.

The V call is TRBV10-3, the J call TRBJ2-1; 8 positions match TRBD2. Germline V gene lookup returns CDR1 ENHRY and CDR2 SYGVKD. The CDR3 has 15 residues. J lost 0 bases, V lost 6 bases, and 4 bases had no gene match. This CDR3 is CAIRMGLDSYNEQFF. CDR3 nucleotide sequence: TGTGCCATCAGGATGGGACTAGACTCCTACAATGAGCAGTTCTTC.

J is TRBJ1-1 and V is TRBV5-8; D is possibly TRBD1 (6 bases). Trimming removed 5 bases from V and 5 bases from J, with 22 bases in between. Germline V CDR1 and CDR2: SGHTS, YDEGEE. The CDR3 is 16 amino acids. The CDR3 sequence is CASRGQSGVRRTEAFF. CDR3 nucleotide sequence: TGTGCCAGCAGAGGACAGTCAGGAGTAAGGAGGACTGAAGCTTTCTTT.

CDR3 region: CASTSVGGTEAFF. CDR3 coding DNA: TGTGCCAGCACCTCCGTCGGTGGCACTGAAGCTTTCTTT. The chain couples TRBV7-9 to TRBJ1-1; D is uncertain. V lost 7 bases to trimming and J lost 4 bases, with 13 bases between them. This CDR3 contains 13 residues. Germline V gene data show CDR1 as SEHNR and CDR2 as FQNEAQ (reference sequence). Based on the CDR3 plus reference TRBV7-9 and TRBJ1-1, the full variable domain is DTGVSQNPRHKITKRGQNVTFRCDPISEHNRLYWYRQTLGQGPEFLTYFQNEAQLEKSRLLSDRFSAERPKGSFSTLEIQRTEQGDSAMYLCASTSVGGTEAFFGQGTRLTVV.

The chain has TRBV6-5 and TRBJ2-5; 8 bases line up with TRBD1. Germline-derived CDR1 and CDR2 are MNHEY and SVGAGI. This CDR3 comprises 15 residues. V dropped 0 bases and J dropped 4; count of bases not matched to a gene: 4. This chain's CDR3 is CASSYSAGGGETQYF. As DNA, the CDR3 is TGTGCCAGCAGTTACTCCGCAGGGGGCGGAGAGACCCAGTACTTC.

The gene calls are TRBV7-9 and TRBJ1-4, with TRBD1 identical over 8 bases. The J segment lost 6 bases and the V segment lost 5 bases, leaving 11 bases of the junction unmatched. The CDR3 is made up of 16 amino acids. Germline-derived CDR1 and CDR2 are SEHNR and FQNEAQ (reference sequence). The CDR3 DNA follows: TGTGCCAGCAGCACCACCGCCGACAGGGGATATGAAAAACTGTTTTTT. This encodes CASSTTADRGYEKLFF.

This chain uses TRBV7-9 with TRBJ2-6, with a weak D call TRBD2 (5 bases). The germline gives CDR1 SEHNR, CDR2 FQNEAQ (reference sequence). Trimming took 8 bases from V and 3 from J, leaving 14 bases between them. The CDR3 loop spans 15 amino acids. Written as DNA, the CDR3 is TGTGCCAGCTCTACCGTAGGAGGTGGGGCCAACGTCCTGACTTTC. Translating it yields CASSTVGGGANVLTF.